Below, 23 T cell receptor beta chains from the same sample are listed, as sequenced in a study of T-cell memory formation after mild COVID-19. TCRdb ran MiXCR on the 5' RACE reads and lists one entry per CDR3 protein. The profile shows under 300,000 distinct CDR3 sequences, around 15% of them singletons. Sequenced: PBMCs or a T cell subset sorted from them (not recorded which). Every receptor here comes from a man between 18 and 35 years old who had mild COVID-19 (a few samples of this study predate the infection). Cell type and time point are not known.

This chain links TRBV2 with TRBJ1-1; weak D call: TRBD1 (6 bases). V lost 0 bases to trimming and J lost 2 bases, with 13 bases between them. The V gene's germline CDR1 is SNHLY and CDR2 FYNNEI. This CDR3 is 16 amino acids long. The CDR3 bases are TGTGCCAGCAGTGAAGCGCTGGGCAGGGGTAACACTGAAGCTTTCTTT. Translation: CASSEALGRGNTEAFF.

The chain carries TRBV9 and TRBJ1-1, with D perhaps TRBD1 (5 bases). This CDR3 contains 14 residues. The V end was cut by 0 bases, the J end by 3 bases, with 9 bases between. CDR1 is SGDLS, CDR2 YYNGEE, per germline. In DNA form, the CDR3 reads TGTGCCAGCAGCGTAGGTGGGGCCCACACTGAAGCTTTCTTT. Amino acid sequence: CASSVGGAHTEAFF.

This clonotype was seen once. V is TRBV4-2 and J is TRBJ2-1; D is undetermined. CDR3 length equals 17 residues. Germline CDR1 and CDR2: LGHNA and YNFKEQ. Trimming left V 0 bases short and J 7 bases short, with 19 bases between. CDR3 in amino acids: CASSQESGVSILNEQFF. Here the CDR3 DNA reads TGTGCCAGCAGCCAAGAATCGGGTGTATCTATCCTGAATGAGCAGTTCTTC.

This clonotype was seen only a few times. CDR3 in DNA: TGTGCCGGCCTCGGAGGCGGTGGGGCCAACGTCCTGACTTTC. Its protein product is CAGLGGGGANVLTF. The rearrangement links TRBV6-6 to TRBJ2-6; D possibly corresponds to TRBD2 (5 bases). The CDR3 is 14 amino acids. Germline values: CDR1 MNHNY, CDR2 SVGAGI (reference sequence). Deletions cut 11 bases from V and 3 bases from J, with 14 bases between.

The chain joins TRBV3-1 to TRBJ1-2; weak D call: TRBD1 (6 bases). V lost 2 bases to trimming and J lost 8 bases, with 12 bases between them. The CDR3 runs 13 residues. Germline values: CDR1 LGHDT, CDR2 YNNKEL (reference sequence). The CDR3 region is CASSQLTGMGYTF. The CDR3, as DNA: TGTGCCAGCAGCCAATTAACAGGGATGGGCTACACCTTC.

This clonotype was counted between two and nine times. This rearrangement joins TRBV20-1 to TRBJ1-5; TRBD1 matches 7 bases. From germline, CDR1 is DFQATT and CDR2 SNEGSKA (reference sequence). This CDR3 is built from 12 residues. Trimming at V came to 6 bases and at J to 4 bases, leaving 3 bases not matched to a gene. Written as DNA, the CDR3 is TGCAGTGCAACGACAGGGAATCAGCCCCAGCATTTT. It codes for CSATTGNQPQHF.

This clonotype was counted a few times. CDR3: CASSLGTVGNTIYF. The CDR3 DNA sequence: TGCGCCAGCAGCCTAGGGACAGTCGGAAACACCATATATTTT. The chain uses TRBV5-1 and TRBJ1-3; 7 nucleotides line up with TRBD1. The CDR3 runs 14 residues. The junction had 5 bases not matched to a gene; V was cut back by 4 bases and J by 4 bases. The germline CDR1 and CDR2 sequences are SGHRS and YFSETQ.

This clonotype was counted a few times. The J gene is TRBJ2-3, the V gene TRBV12-3 or TRBV12-4; D unclear. This CDR3 comprises 12 residues. Trimming took off 6 bases at V and 6 bases at J, with 10 bases between the two ends. CDR3 DNA sequence: TGTGCCAGCAGGCGACCTGGCGATACGCAGTATTTT. Translation gives CASRRPGDTQYF.

This clonotype was found a few times. The chain carries TRBV7-9 and TRBJ2-5, with D uncertain. Germline V gene lookup returns CDR1 SEHNR and CDR2 FQNEAQ (reference sequence). The CDR3 runs 14 residues. Trimming removed 5 bases from V and 7 bases from J, with 17 bases in between. The DNA for the CDR3 is TGTGCCAGCAGCCCCATTGGCCGGATGGGGACCCAGTACTTC. This sequence encodes CASSPIGRMGTQYF.

This clonotype appeared a few times. The chain employs TRBV7-8 and TRBJ1-1; TRBD1 agrees at 10 bases. Trimming cost V 1 base and J 4 bases; bases outside gene matches: 3. CDR3 length: 15 amino acids. Per the germline V gene, CDR1 is SGHVS and CDR2 is FQNEAQ. CDR3 sequence (DNA): TGTGCCAGCAGCTTAGGGGGACAGGGGAGCACTGAAGCTTTCTTT. It encodes CASSLGGQGSTEAFF.

This clonotype occurred a few times. One end of the junction varies from germline; a read error may be responsible. V and J are TRBV15 and TRBJ2-5; possibly TRBD2 for D (6 bases). This CDR3 is built from 13 residues. Germline lookup yields CDR1 LNHNV and CDR2 YYDKDF (reference sequence). Written as DNA, the CDR3 is TGTGCCACCGGCAGCGGGTACCAAGAGACCCAGTACTTC. This encodes CATGSGYQETQYF.

V and J are TRBV2 and TRBJ2-3, with 14 bases matching TRBD2. V lost 5 bases, J lost 4 bases, and 17 bases stayed unmatched. The CDR3 sequence is 20 residues long. The germline CDR1 and CDR2 sequences are SNHLY and FYNNEI. The CDR3 sequence: CASSQDKLGLAGGAADTQYF. Here the CDR3 DNA reads TGTGCCAGCAGTCAGGACAAGCTTGGACTAGCGGGGGGTGCGGCAGATACGCAGTATTTT.

The chain has TRBV12-3 or TRBV12-4 and TRBJ2-4; 11 bases are a match to TRBD2. V gave up 7 bases and J gave up 9 bases; unmatched junction bases: 14. CDR3 length: 16 amino acids. As DNA, the CDR3 is TGTGCCAGCACCCCCCCGGGTAGCGGGGGGGCGGTCATTCAGTACTTC. This translates into CASTPPGSGGAVIQYF.

A few counts support this clonotype. J is TRBJ1-1 and V is TRBV6-1, with D hard to call. Trimming took off 3 bases at V and 4 bases at J, with 12 bases between the two ends. Germline V gives CDR1 MNHNS, CDR2 SASEGT. The CDR3 is made up of 14 amino acids. The CDR3 sequence: CASSEDPASTEAFF. The CDR3 DNA reads as TGTGCCAGCAGTGAGGATCCAGCAAGCACTGAAGCTTTCTTT.

The J gene is TRBJ2-5, the V gene TRBV7-2, with a tentative D call TRBD2 (6 bases). Per the germline V gene, CDR1 is SGHTA and CDR2 is FQGNSA. V gave up 1 base and J gave up 7 bases, with 16 bases separating them. The length of the CDR3 is 15 residues. The CDR3 here is CASSLDPRGAGTQYF. The CDR3 DNA is TGTGCCAGCAGCTTAGACCCCAGAGGAGCGGGGACCCAGTACTTC.

This chain connects TRBV28 to TRBJ2-2, with 7 bases identical to TRBD1. Unmatched junction bases numbered 5, after V lost 8 bases and J lost 2 bases. Germline V CDR1 and CDR2: MDHEN, SYDVKM. The CDR3 spans 14 residues. CDR3 amino acids: CASWTGFNTGELFF. The CDR3 region has the DNA TGTGCCAGCTGGACAGGATTTAACACCGGGGAGCTGTTTTTT.

The CDR3: CASSLDADSPLHF. The CDR3, as DNA: TGTGCCAGCAGCTTAGATGCGGATTCACCCCTCCACTTT. The genes are TRBV7-9 and TRBJ1-6; D is unclear. The V and J ends lost 1 base and 8 bases respectively, with 6 bases between them. This CDR3 spans 13 amino acids. Germline CDR1 is SEHNR and CDR2 is FQNEAQ (reference sequence).

This clonotype has only a few counts. V usage is TRBV29-1 and J usage is TRBJ1-1; D may be TRBD1 (6 bases). The germline V and J ends were trimmed by 8 bases and 4 bases, with 17 bases remaining between them. From germline, CDR1 is SQVTM and CDR2 ANQGSEA. The CDR3 runs 13 residues. CDR3 sequence reads: CSSSEGGGTEAFF. CDR3 DNA: TGCAGCTCCTCGGAGGGGGGGGGCACTGAAGCTTTCTTT. Supplemented by reference TRBV29-1 and TRBJ1-1, the full variable domain reads SAVISQKPSRDICQRGTSLTIQCQVDSQVTMMFWYRQQPGQSLTLIATANQGSEATYESGFVIDKFPISRPNLTFSTLTVSNMSPEDSSIYLCSSSEGGGTEAFFGQGTRLTVV.

This clonotype was seen a few times. The chain combines TRBV7-9 with TRBJ2-2; D remains ambiguous. Germline CDR1 reads SEHNR; CDR2 reads FQNEAQ (reference sequence). Deletions cut 6 bases from V and 1 base from J, with 9 bases between. The CDR3 is 14 amino acids. CDR3: CASSPFRNTGELFF. In DNA, the CDR3 is TGTGCCAGCAGTCCTTTTCGGAACACCGGGGAGCTGTTTTTT. Combining the CDR3 with reference TRBV7-9 and TRBJ2-2 gives the whole variable domain DTGVSQNPRHKITKRGQNVTFRCDPISEHNRLYWYRQTLGQGPEFLTYFQNEAQLEKSRLLSDRFSAERPKGSFSTLEIQRTEQGDSAMYLCASSPFRNTGELFFGEGSRLTVL.

This rearrangement joins TRBV4-1 to TRBJ1-5, with no clear D. Germline V lookup: CDR1 MGHRA, CDR2 YSYEKL. The CDR3 is 15 residues long. Trimming removed 0 bases from V and 4 bases from J, with 10 bases in between. CDR3 loop: CASSQDQADNQPQHF. For the CDR3, the DNA is TGCGCCAGCAGCCAAGATCAGGCCGATAATCAGCCCCAGCATTTT.

CDR3 amino acids: CASSWLGTVGGELFF. The CDR3 bases are TGTGCCAGCAGCTGGTTGGGGACAGTCGGCGGGGAGCTGTTTTTT. V gene TRBV7-9 combines with J gene TRBJ2-2; 7 bases fit TRBD1. Germline CDR1 is SEHNR and CDR2 is FQNEAQ (reference sequence). The CDR3 is 15 residues long. V lost 4 bases and J lost 7; bases outside the gene matches: 9.

This clonotype was picked up many times. The rearrangement uses TRBV7-2 and TRBJ2-1; D unresolved. There are 11 residues in the CDR3. The ends were cut back, 6 bases at V and 4 bases at J, with 4 bases in the middle. Germline V gene sequence: CDR1 SGHTA, CDR2 FQGNSA. The CDR3 here is CASRGYNEQFF. The CDR3 nucleotides are TGTGCCAGCAGGGGATACAATGAGCAGTTCTTC.

The gene calls are TRBV6-5 and TRBJ1-4, with D tentatively TRBD1 (5 bases). This CDR3 comprises 14 residues. Germline CDR1 MNHEY, CDR2 SVGAGI. The V end was cut by 6 bases, the J end by 7 bases, with 15 bases between. This CDR3 reads CASRDMSRFEKLFF. CDR3 coding DNA: TGTGCCAGCAGGGACATGAGCCGGTTTGAAAAACTGTTTTTT.